This T cell receptor (beta chain) emerged from a study of T cell repertoires in aging, cancer and after chemotherapy. As for the study in general: Pre- and post-chemotherapy samples were paired from chronic lymphocytic leukemia patients treated with fludarabine- or bendamustine-based regimens.

The study, taken as a whole, reports: Across the chemotherapy interval, each cancer cohort showed higher median generation probability, suggesting thymic rebound. Thymic emigration or peripheral T cell expansion may be impaired by lymphoid organ infiltration in hematological cancer.

TRB rearrangements spanning V, D and J were amplified using mixed TRB-A/B primers. MiXCR, run by TCRdb on the multiplex PCR reads, gives a single entry per CDR3 protein. The table lists about 6,200 distinct CDR3 sequences, 25% to 35% of them singletons, with almost 8% in the top ten. Within the sample, this clonotype is medium-sized. Its antigen is unknown. CDR3 length equals 13 residues. Germline values: CDR1 KGHSH, CDR2 LQKENI. The ends were cut back, 6 bases at V and 7 bases at J, with 12 bases in the middle. Amplification of TCR beta used genomic DNA extracted from peripheral blood. This TCR came from a human donor with a blood cancer. The chain employs TRBV18 and TRBJ1-4; weak D call: TRBD1 (5 bases). Material: blood. The CDR3 protein is CASSTGPFEKLFF. Written as DNA, the CDR3 is TGTGCCAGCTCCACAGGTCCCTTTGAAAAACTGTTTTTT.